This T cell receptor (beta chain) comes out of a study of beta chain features in type 1 diabetes. Of note for this clone: The antigen is unknown.

By way of CD45RO/CCR7/CD25/CD127/CD95/CD27, the CD4+ regulatory, stem cell-like memory, central memory and naive cells were sorted. Findings of the study overall: Among all four CD4+ subsets, Type 1 diabetes patients had TCRB CDR3s that were moderately but significantly shorter.

The whole isolated RNA underwent reverse transcription, so sequencing captured expressed TCRB transcripts. Libraries were prepared by immunoSEQ multiplex PCR; TCRdb keeps only in-frame clonotypes and omits some of them. The table has hundreds of thousands of clones, about 15% seen once; the top ten hold approximately 0.015%. The specimen sequenced was naive CD4+ T cells from blood. The sequence derives from a man younger than 35 with type 1 diabetes.

The CDR3 reads CASSFRVADTQYF. CDR3 nucleotides: TGTGCCAGCAGCTTTAGAGTTGCAGATACGCAGTATTTT. The rearrangement links TRBV7-9 to TRBJ2-3; D call uncertain. Trimming left V 3 bases short and J 4 bases short, with 8 bases between. The CDR3 has 13 residues. Per germline, CDR1 SEHNR and CDR2 FQNEAQ (reference sequence).